One and the same sample provided the 32 T cell receptor beta chains below, sequenced in a study of T cell repertoires in cytomegalovirus infection. TCRdb analysed the reads with MiXCR anew, one entry per CDR3 protein. The sample lists fewer than 950,000 distinct CDR3 sequences, around a third occurring once. Their recognized antigens are unknown. The material was cultured CD8+ T cells from PBMCs, obtained from culture after CMV antigen stimulation. The receptors here all came from a human donor in good health (CMV status not recorded). Some clones in this sample may be carry-over from other donors' samples.

This clonotype turned up a few times. CDR3: CASSSPRVGYTF. CDR3 in DNA: TGTGCCAGCAGCTCCCCCAGAGTTGGCTACACCTTC. The V and J genes are TRBV7-9 and TRBJ1-2; D gene uncertain. The CDR3 length is 12 residues. Germline V gene data show CDR1 as SEHNR and CDR2 as FQNEAQ (reference sequence). V was trimmed by 4 bases and J by 7 bases, leaving 10 bases between them. Variable domain in full (rest from reference TRBV7-9 and TRBJ1-2): DTGVSQNPRHKITKRGQNVTFRCDPISEHNRLYWYRQTLGQGPEFLTYFQNEAQLEKSRLLSDRFSAERPKGSFSTLEIQRTEQGDSAMYLCASSSPRVGYTFGSGTRLTVV.

V is TRBV4-2 and J is TRBJ2-2, with D uncertain. The ends were cut back, 2 bases at V and 4 bases at J, with 11 bases in the middle. Per germline, CDR1 LGHNA and CDR2 YNFKEQ. The CDR3 spans 15 residues. CDR3 DNA sequence: TGTGCCAGCAGCCAATCGATAGGGATCACCGGGGAGCTGTTTTTT. Amino acid sequence: CASSQSIGITGELFF.

The V call is TRBV3-1, the J call TRBJ2-3; tentatively, D is TRBD1 (5 bases). Germline V gene lookup returns CDR1 LGHDT and CDR2 YNNKEL (reference sequence). The CDR3 is 15 amino acids. V lost 3 bases to trimming and J lost 0 bases, with 10 bases between them. In DNA, the CDR3 is TGTGCCAGCAGCCAGGGGCTTCATAGCACAGATACGCAGTATTTT. Translating it yields CASSQGLHSTDTQYF.

The rearrangement joins TRBV12-3 or TRBV12-4 to TRBJ2-7; D is uncertain. This CDR3 has 13 amino acids. Deletions cut 5 bases from V and 7 bases from J, with 15 bases between. CDR3 sequence: CASSPSYFGEQYV. CDR3 coding DNA: TGTGCCAGCAGTCCTTCTTATTTTGGTGAGCAGTACGTC.

The V and J genes are TRBV20-1 and TRBJ2-3; 12 nucleotides match TRBD2. The germline CDR1 and CDR2 sequences are DFQATT and SNEGSKA (reference sequence). This CDR3 is built from 15 residues. V was pared by 0 bases and J by 3 bases, with 1 base of the junction left unmatched. CDR3 DNA: TGCAGTGCTAGAGAGCTAGCGGGGGGGACAGATACGCAGTATTTT. This translates into CSARELAGGTDTQYF.

This clonotype showed up many times. The CDR3 nucleotides read TGTGCCAGCAGCTCTTTGGCGGGGGGAGGCCATACGCAGTATTTT. It specifies CASSSLAGGGHTQYF. The rearrangement uses TRBV7-8 and TRBJ2-3; 8 nucleotides match TRBD2. CDR1 and CDR2 from the germline V gene are SGHVS and FQNEAQ. The CDR3 contains 15 residues. Unmatched junction bases numbered 10, after V lost 4 bases and J lost 7 bases.

Only a few counts were recorded for this clonotype. This sequence joins TRBV19 and TRBJ1-6; 8 bases match TRBD1. The CDR3 extends over 15 amino acids. J lost 10 bases, V lost 5 bases, and 10 bases had no gene match. Germline V CDR1 and CDR2: LNHDA, SQIVND (reference sequence). CDR3 sequence reads: CASSGPGGLWSPLHF. The CDR3 region has the DNA TGTGCCAGTAGTGGGCCAGGGGGCCTCTGGTCACCCCTCCACTTT.

This clonotype showed up many times. The chain employs TRBV27 and TRBJ2-3, with 10 bases lining up with TRBD2. This CDR3 spans 18 amino acids. After removal of 4 bases from V and 0 bases from J, the junction contained 10 bases not matched to a gene. CDR1 MNHEY and CDR2 SMNVEV come from the germline V gene (reference sequence). CDR3 loop: CASSSRRSGGPSTDTQYF. The CDR3 DNA reads TGTGCCAGCAGTTCCCGGCGTAGCGGGGGGCCTAGCACAGATACGCAGTATTTT.

There are many counts of this clonotype. The chain carries TRBV7-8 and TRBJ2-1; 10 bases align to TRBD2. Losses at the gene ends were 1 base for V and 9 bases for J; bases not matched to a gene: 9. The germline V gene has CDR1 SGHVS and CDR2 FQNEAQ. The CDR3 consists of 16 residues. CDR3 in amino acids: CASSLEPLAGAGEQFF. CDR3 bases: TGTGCCAGCAGCTTAGAACCGCTAGCGGGGGCGGGTGAGCAGTTCTTC.

The rearrangement uses TRBV20-1 and TRBJ2-3, with D maybe TRBD1 (6 bases). CDR3 length equals 16 residues. The V gene's germline CDR1 is DFQATT and CDR2 SNEGSKA (reference sequence). V gave up 2 bases and J gave up 3 bases, with 18 bases separating them. CDR3 sequence reads: CSARPRRGNVTDTQYF. CDR3 nucleotides: TGCAGTGCTAGACCCCGTAGGGGGAATGTTACAGATACGCAGTATTTT.

This clonotype was observed a few times. V and J are TRBV19 and TRBJ1-5; 8 bases match TRBD1. The ends lost 3 bases at V and 7 bases at J; junction bases unmatched: 8. The CDR3 contains 15 residues. Germline lookup yields CDR1 LNHDA and CDR2 SQIVND (reference sequence). The DNA for the CDR3 is TGTGCCAGTAGTATCCTCTGGACAGGGTGGCAGCCCCAGCATTTT. Translation gives CASSILWTGWQPQHF.

This chain links TRBV11-2 with TRBJ2-5; no firm D call. CDR1 is SGHAT and CDR2 is FQNNGV in the germline V gene. CDR3 length: 18 amino acids. Deletions cut 5 bases from V and 3 bases from J, with 25 bases between. CDR3 nucleotides: TGTGCCAGCAGCACAAACTATCGGGCAGTGAAACCTGAAGAGACCCAGTACTTC. This translates into CASSTNYRAVKPEETQYF.

The rearrangement links TRBV9 to TRBJ2-3, with D possibly being TRBD1 or TRBD2 (5 bases each). The CDR3 runs 15 residues. Germline CDR1 and CDR2: SGDLS and YYNGEE. V was pared by 3 bases and J by 10 bases, with 21 bases between. In nucleotides, the CDR3 is TGTGCCAGCAGCGCCGAAGGCCGGGGCACGGAGGCGCAGTATTTT. Its translation is CASSAEGRGTEAQYF. Together with reference TRBV9 and TRBJ2-3, the CDR3 gives the full variable domain: DSGVTQTPKHLITATGQRVTLRCSPRSGDLSVYWYQQSLDQGLQFLIQYYNGEERAKGNILERFSAQQFPDLHSELNLSSLELGDSALYFCASSAEGRGTEAQYFGPGTRLTVL.

There are a few counts of this clonotype. The CDR3 region is CASSLGYSEAFF. The CDR3 DNA sequence: TGTGCCAGCAGCTTAGGATATTCTGAAGCTTTCTTT. The rearrangement uses TRBV7-6 and TRBJ1-1; D is unclear. CDR3 length: 12 residues. CDR1 is SGHVS, CDR2 FNYEAQ, per germline. Between the trimmed V and J ends, which lost 1 base and 6 bases, there was a span of 6 bases.

V and J are TRBV18 and TRBJ2-2; D ambiguous. CDR1 and CDR2 (germline): KGHSH, LQKENI. The ends were cut back, 2 bases at V and 0 bases at J, with 19 bases in the middle. CDR3 length: 19 amino acids. The CDR3 region is CASSPSNGRTFANTGELFF. CDR3 in DNA: TGTGCCAGCTCACCATCAAATGGCAGAACGTTCGCGAACACCGGGGAGCTGTTTTTT.

The rearrangement links TRBV20-1 to TRBJ1-3, with 8 bases lining up with TRBD1. This CDR3 region has 15 residues. The germline V gene encodes CDR1 DFQATT and CDR2 SNEGSKA (reference sequence). J gave up 4 bases and V 2 bases, and 7 bases lay outside the gene matches. The CDR3 DNA follows: TGCAGTGCTAGAACACCAGGGGGCCCCGGAAACACCATATATTTT. Encoded protein: CSARTPGGPGNTIYF.

The V and J genes are TRBV9 and TRBJ2-1; the D gene is possibly TRBD2 (7 bases). The germline CDR1 and CDR2 sequences are SGDLS and YYNGEE. The CDR3 runs 16 residues. Trimming removed 4 bases at V and 5 bases at J, with 19 bases between. The CDR3: CASSTQDGGRDNEQFF. CDR3 sequence (DNA): TGTGCCAGCAGCACCCAAGACGGGGGGCGCGACAATGAGCAGTTCTTC.

This sequence joins TRBV2 and TRBJ2-6; D is undetermined. Looked up from germline, CDR1 is SNHLY and CDR2 is FYNNEI. V was trimmed by 6 bases and J by 0 bases, leaving 9 bases between them. There are 15 residues in the CDR3. CDR3 in amino acids: CASRTAVSGANVLTF. In DNA form, the CDR3 reads TGTGCCAGCAGGACGGCAGTCTCTGGGGCCAACGTCCTGACTTTC.

This clonotype was observed a few times. This chain uses TRBV7-9 with TRBJ2-1, with 9 bases fitting TRBD2. The junction had 9 bases not matched to a gene; V was cut back by 6 bases and J by 9 bases. CDR1 and CDR2 from the germline V gene are SEHNR and FQNEAQ (reference sequence). The CDR3 runs 14 residues. The CDR3 DNA follows: TGTGCCAGCAGTCCCGGGACTAGCATTTTTGAGCAGTTCTTC. Its translation: CASSPGTSIFEQFF.

This clonotype was seen only a few times. This rearrangement joins TRBV3-1 to TRBJ2-7; the D is unclear. Per the germline V gene, CDR1 is LGHDT and CDR2 is YNNKEL (reference sequence). V was shortened by 1 base and J by 3 bases, with 13 bases between the two germline ends. The CDR3 runs to 15 residues. For the CDR3, the DNA is TGTGCCAGCAGCCAAGTGGCGGCAGCCTACTACGAGCAGTACTTC. Amino acid sequence: CASSQVAAAYYEQYF.

In regard to this clonotype: Its ends do not fully match the called genes, so a read error is possible. The chain recombines TRBV4-3 with TRBJ1-2, with TRBD1 matching over 7 bases. The CDR3 is 14 residues long. The germline gives CDR1 LGHNA, CDR2 YSLEER. CDR3 residues: CANSPRGGGYGYTF. The CDR3 DNA is TGCGCCAACAGCCCTCGAGGGGGCGGCTATGGCTACACCTTC.

This clonotype was detected only a few times. This may stem from a read error, because a much larger clone lies one nucleotide away. The DNA of the CDR3 is TGTGCCAGCAGTTACGGGGCCACCGGGGAGCTGTTTTTT. Its translation: CASSYGATGELFF. The chain employs TRBV6-6 and TRBJ2-2; D perhaps matches TRBD1 (5 bases). There are 13 residues in the CDR3. Per germline, CDR1 MNHNY and CDR2 SVGAGI (reference sequence). Trimming pared 2 bases from V and 4 bases from J, leaving 5 bases between.

This clonotype has just a few counts. This chain uses TRBV12-3 or TRBV12-4 with TRBJ2-4; possible D gene TRBD2, 7 bases. CDR3 length equals 15 residues. V shed 6 bases and J shed 0 bases, with 12 bases lying between them. The CDR3: CASSPGGLAKNIQYF. CDR3 nucleotides: TGTGCCAGCAGCCCCGGGGGGCTAGCCAAAAACATTCAGTACTTC.

For this clonotype: Just one base apart from a much larger clone, this may be a read error. Because it lacks the conserved phenylalanine or tryptophan at the end, this CDR3 is likely a read error. The chain combines TRBV7-6 with TRBJ2-7, with 7 bases that match TRBD1. The CDR3 covers 15 residues. CDR1 and CDR2 from the germline V gene are SGHVS and FNYEAQ. J gave up 3 bases and V 2 bases, and 7 bases lay outside the gene matches. The CDR3 DNA reads TGTGCCAGCAGCTTATCCGGGGACAGCTTCTACGAGCAGTACTAC. Amino acids: CASSLSGDSFYEQYY.

This clonotype appeared many times. This chain joins TRBV7-8 and TRBJ2-3; tentatively, D is TRBD1 or TRBD2 (5 bases each). CDR3 length: 16 residues. From germline, CDR1 is SGHVS and CDR2 FQNEAQ. V lost 1 base and J lost 2, with 13 bases in between. CDR3 region: CASSLVILGDTDTQYF. CDR3 bases: TGTGCCAGCAGCTTAGTAATTCTGGGGGACACAGATACGCAGTATTTT. Looking up the rest from reference TRBV7-8 and TRBJ2-3 gives the full variable domain: GAGVSQSPRYKVAKRGQDVALRCDPISGHVSLFWYQQALGQGPEFLTYFQNEAQLDKSGLPSDRFFAERPEGSVSTLKIQRTQQEDSAVYLCASSLVILGDTDTQYFGPGTRLTVL.

This clonotype was counted only a few times. The chain carries TRBV6-2 or TRBV6-3 and TRBJ2-1; 10 bases match TRBD2. The CDR3 loop spans 14 amino acids. Per germline, CDR1 MNHEY and CDR2 SVGEGT. The V gene end was trimmed by 6 bases and the J gene end by 5 bases; junction bases not matched to a gene: 4. The CDR3 DNA reads TGTGCCAGCAGAAGCGGGGGGGCCCACAATGAGCAGTTCTTC. Amino acids: CASRSGGAHNEQFF.

The gene calls are TRBV15 and TRBJ1-6; 9 bases agree with TRBD1. V shed 3 bases and J 8 bases; nucleotides not matched to a gene: 5. Germline CDR1 is LNHNV and CDR2 is YYDKDF (reference sequence). CDR3 length: 15 residues. CDR3 residues: CATSSRDRAYSPLHF. CDR3 DNA sequence: TGTGCCACCAGCAGTCGGGACAGGGCATATTCACCCCTCCACTTT.

The chain is built from TRBV27 and TRBJ2-1, with D possibly being TRBD1 or TRBD2 (6 bases each). CDR1 and CDR2 from the germline V gene are MNHEY and SMNVEV (reference sequence). V shed 8 bases and J shed 0 bases, with 23 bases lying between them. The CDR3 has 18 residues. The CDR3 loop reads CASGIILGAGSSYNEQFF. The CDR3 nucleotides read TGTGCCAGCGGAATCATTTTGGGGGCGGGGAGCTCCTACAATGAGCAGTTCTTC.

This clonotype has a single count. The rearrangement joins TRBV19 to TRBJ2-5; D is undetermined. V was pared by 0 bases and J by 1 base, with 12 bases between. Germline V gene data show CDR1 as LNHDA and CDR2 as SQIVND (reference sequence). The CDR3 runs 16 residues. CDR3 sequence reads: CASSIDLVVSQETQYF. The CDR3 coding sequence is TGTGCCAGTAGTATAGATCTGGTGGTCAGCCAAGAGACCCAGTACTTC.

The chain is built from TRBV6-5 and TRBJ1-1; no clear D gene. This CDR3 is built from 14 residues. Trimming left V 4 bases short and J 4 bases short, with 13 bases between. From germline, CDR1 is MNHEY and CDR2 SVGAGI. The CDR3 loop reads CASSSPSVSTEAFF. The CDR3 DNA reads TGTGCCAGCAGTTCTCCTAGTGTGAGCACTGAAGCTTTCTTT.

The table lists this clonotype with a few counts. The chain recombines TRBV6-2 or TRBV6-3 with TRBJ1-5, with a weak D call TRBD1 (5 bases). The CDR3 has 14 amino acids. Between the trimmed V and J ends, which lost 5 bases and 5 bases, there was a span of 13 bases. The germline gives CDR1 MNHEY, CDR2 SVGEGT. DNA of the CDR3: TGTGCCAGCAGTCAAAGACAGAGTTATCAGCCCCAGCATTTT. It translates to CASSQRQSYQPQHF.

This clonotype was counted many times. The V call is TRBV7-8, the J call TRBJ2-5; 9 nucleotides match TRBD2. From germline, CDR1 is SGHVS and CDR2 FQNEAQ. V lost 6 bases and J lost 4; bases outside the gene matches: 3. This CDR3 spans 13 amino acids. The CDR3 coding sequence is TGTGCCAGCAGACCTAGCGGGATAGAGACCCAGTACTTC. Residues: CASRPSGIETQYF.